These T cell receptor beta chains were read from a single sample in a study of OX40 agonist ivuxolimab in advanced cancers. The table came from immunoSEQ multiplex PCR; TCRdb's copy has only in-frame clones and leaves some out. The sample consists of more than 50,000 clones, more than 80% of them appearing once. This specimen was CD4+ or CD8+ T cells sorted from blood, taken in a trial of the OX40 agonist ivuxolimab. These receptors all come from an adult with an advanced solid tumor such as melanoma, head and neck, liver or kidney cancer. Both conserved end residues are trimmed from each CDR3. Fields, in order: CDR3 protein, J gene, V gene.

cdr3_aa: ASSLATRGTTDTQY
j_call: TRBJ2-3
v_call: TRBV5-1

cdr3_aa: ASSSTGLYEQY
j_call: TRBJ2-7
v_call: TRBV5-1

cdr3_aa: ASTIRPDGYT
j_call: TRBJ1-2
v_call: TRBV2

cdr3_aa: ASTEQNTEAF
j_call: TRBJ1-1
v_call: TRBV2

cdr3_aa: ASSQTTRENIQY
j_call: TRBJ2-4
v_call: TRBV11-1

cdr3_aa: ASTPGPAGGGYT
j_call: TRBJ1-2
v_call: TRBV28

cdr3_aa: ASSEATGDQPQH
j_call: TRBJ1-5
v_call: TRBV2

cdr3_aa: ASSESSAGGDTQY
j_call: TRBJ2-3
v_call: TRBV10-2

cdr3_aa: AISESVSGRYEQY
j_call: TRBJ2-7
v_call: TRBV10-3

cdr3_aa: ASSPTQGATNEKLF
j_call: TRBJ1-4
v_call: TRBV18

cdr3_aa: ASSSQAGGTDTQY
j_call: TRBJ2-3
v_call: TRBV2

cdr3_aa: ASTSGVNGYT
j_call: TRBJ1-2
v_call: TRBV28

cdr3_aa: ASSLGQQTLYT
j_call: TRBJ1-2
v_call: TRBV7-9

cdr3_aa: ASSLSAGGGRNQPQH
j_call: TRBJ1-5
v_call: TRBV27

cdr3_aa: ASKVIGTAENYGYT
j_call: TRBJ1-2
v_call: TRBV28

cdr3_aa: ASSLNTLQETQY
j_call: TRBJ2-5
v_call: TRBV7-9

cdr3_aa: ASSPRTGLEQY
j_call: TRBJ2-7
v_call: TRBV11-3

cdr3_aa: ASSQGGGFDTGELF
j_call: TRBJ2-2
v_call: TRBV11-3

cdr3_aa: AISESLAGGPRQF
j_call: TRBJ2-1
v_call: TRBV10-3